Each of the 27 T cell receptor beta chains below was sequenced from the same sample in a study of cytomegalovirus exposure and HLA in healthy donors. The primer mix had 60 Vbeta and 13 Jbeta primers. This table comes from immunoSEQ multiplex PCR, and its TCRdb copy is limited to in-frame clones, with some not included. Seen here are 150,000 to 200,000 clones, about four fifths observed once, and the top ten hold approximately 1.5%. The sequenced sample consisted of PBMCs. These receptors all come from a woman between 18 and 30 years old in good health and CMV-seronegative.

V usage is TRBV14 and J usage is TRBJ1-1; a weak D match, TRBD1 (5 bases). With 1 base removed from V and 4 bases from J, the gap between germline ends came to 16 bases. Germline-derived CDR1 and CDR2 are SGHDN and FVKESK. The CDR3 sequence is 16 residues long. The CDR3 DNA is TGTGCCAGCAGCCAAGTAACGGGGGTGGAGGGCACTGAAGCTTTCTTT. Encoded protein: CASSQVTGVEGTEAFF.

The CDR3 nucleotides are TGTGCCAGCAGCTTAGCCGGGACAGCGGAGGCCAACGTCCTGACTTTC. Its translation: CASSLAGTAEANVLTF. The chain has TRBV5-8 and TRBJ2-6, with 7 bases identical to TRBD1. The J segment lost 6 bases and the V segment lost 2 bases, leaving 8 bases of the junction unmatched. The germline CDR1 and CDR2 sequences are SGHTS and YDEGEE. This CDR3 comprises 16 residues.

The gene calls are TRBV5-1 and TRBJ2-7; D is perhaps TRBD1 (6 bases). Per germline, CDR1 SGHRS and CDR2 YFSETQ. Trimming pared 3 bases from V and 4 bases from J, leaving 17 bases between. CDR3 size: 15 residues. The CDR3 DNA is TGCGCCAGCAGCTATGAAGGAGGACAGATTTACGAGCAGTACTTC. Translation gives CASSYEGGQIYEQYF.

The chain combines TRBV28 with TRBJ1-1, with D tentatively TRBD1 (5 bases). Trimming removed 5 bases at V and 8 bases at J, with 12 bases between. Germline V lookup: CDR1 MDHEN, CDR2 SYDVKM. The CDR3 runs to 12 residues. The CDR3 bases are TGTGCCAGCAGTCCAGGGATGGGGGAAGCTTTCTTT. It is translated as CASSPGMGEAFF.

The genes are TRBV19 and TRBJ1-2; D gene uncertain. The CDR3 totals 15 residues. Germline values: CDR1 LNHDA, CDR2 SQIVND (reference sequence). V shed 3 bases and J shed 0 bases, with 11 bases lying between them. The DNA of the CDR3 is TGTGCCAGTAGTATTCCGTCCACAGCTAACTATGGCTACACCTTC. Translating gives CASSIPSTANYGYTF.

The CDR3 nucleotides are TGTGCCAGCAGACGATCCGGGGAAGAGACCCAGTACTTC. It is translated as CASRRSGEETQYF. The chain recombines TRBV7-9 with TRBJ2-5; D is possibly TRBD2 (5 bases). CDR3 size: 13 residues. The V and J ends lost 6 bases and 3 bases respectively, with 11 bases between them. Germline CDR1 SEHNR, CDR2 FQNEAQ (reference sequence).

As concerns this clone: Other DNA sequences in the sample encode the same CDR3. The chain combines TRBV7-9 with TRBJ1-1, with D hard to call. The CDR3 runs to 12 residues. Germline loops: CDR1 SEHNR, CDR2 FQNEAQ (reference sequence). The V end lost 3 bases, the J end lost 5 bases, and 7 bases lay between the germline ends. CDR3 DNA sequence: TGTGCCAGCAGCTTCTCCGGGACTGAAGCTTTCTTT. This translates into CASSFSGTEAFF. Variable domain in full (rest from reference TRBV7-9 and TRBJ1-1): DTGVSQNPRHKITKRGQNVTFRCDPISEHNRLYWYRQTLGQGPEFLTYFQNEAQLEKSRLLSDRFSAERPKGSFSTLEIQRTEQGDSAMYLCASSFSGTEAFFGQGTRLTVV.

J is TRBJ1-1 and V is TRBV7-9, with D hard to call. The CDR3 contains 16 residues. Looked up from germline, CDR1 is SEHNR and CDR2 is FQNEAQ (reference sequence). The V end lost 0 bases, the J end lost 4 bases, and 15 bases lay between the germline ends. The chain's CDR3 is CASSLAPDSPVTEAFF. CDR3 coding DNA: TGTGCCAGCAGCTTAGCCCCGGACTCCCCGGTCACTGAAGCTTTCTTT.

The CDR3 DNA reads TGTGCCAGCAGTGACCCCCGGACTCACTACGAGCAGTACTTC. Its protein is CASSDPRTHYEQYF. The chain is built from TRBV28 and TRBJ2-7; D is perhaps TRBD2 (5 bases). Trimming cost V 5 bases and J 3 bases, with 14 bases left between them. The CDR3 is 14 amino acids. Germline CDR1 reads MDHEN; CDR2 reads SYDVKM.

The rearrangement uses TRBV2 and TRBJ2-7; TRBD1 matches 8 bases. The CDR3 has 15 amino acids. Per germline, CDR1 SNHLY and CDR2 FYNNEI. Trimming at V came to 7 bases and at J to 1 base, leaving 9 bases not matched to a gene. In DNA form, the CDR3 reads TGTGCCAGCACAGAGAGGACAGGGAGGTCCTACGAGCAGTACTTC. As protein: CASTERTGRSYEQYF.

The rearrangement uses TRBV4-3 and TRBJ2-1; 9 nucleotides line up with TRBD2. The CDR3 covers 14 residues. Trimming removed 0 bases from V and 8 bases from J; junction bases left unmatched: 2. The V gene's germline CDR1 is LGHNA and CDR2 YSLEER. Here the CDR3 reads CASSQDRLADEQFF. CDR3 bases: TGCGCCAGCAGCCAAGATCGACTAGCGGATGAGCAGTTCTTC.

The chain joins TRBV28 to TRBJ2-6; a possible D gene is TRBD1 (6 bases). CDR3 size: 18 residues. V shed 7 bases and J shed 2 bases, with 21 bases lying between them. Germline CDR1 reads MDHEN; CDR2 reads SYDVKM. The CDR3 spells CASTDHIGGSPGANVLTF. For the CDR3, the DNA is TGTGCCAGCACGGATCATATAGGGGGATCCCCTGGGGCCAACGTCCTGACTTTC.

The J gene is TRBJ2-1, the V gene TRBV4-2, with 10 bases fitting TRBD2. Germline CDR1 reads LGHNA; CDR2 reads YNFKEQ. The CDR3 runs 16 residues. V lost 0 bases to trimming and J lost 5 bases; unmatched junction nucleotides: 4. The CDR3 here is CASSQDPSGSNNEQFF. The DNA of the CDR3 is TGTGCCAGCAGCCAAGATCCTAGCGGGAGCAACAATGAGCAGTTCTTC.

The rearrangement uses TRBV5-1 and TRBJ2-3, with 9 nucleotides matching TRBD2. The V gene end was trimmed by 7 bases and the J gene end by 10 bases; junction bases not matched to a gene: 13. This CDR3 is built from 14 residues. The V gene's germline CDR1 is SGHRS and CDR2 YFSETQ. The CDR3 nucleotides read TGCGCCAGCGGACTTAGCGGGAGCAGGGCGCCGCAGTATTTT. As protein: CASGLSGSRAPQYF.

The chain combines TRBV28 with TRBJ2-3, with TRBD2 matching over 15 bases. The ends lost 2 bases at V and 5 bases at J; junction bases unmatched: 14. The CDR3 totals 20 residues. In germline, CDR1 is MDHEN, CDR2 SYDVKM. The CDR3 spells CASSLRTGTSGRPLGDTQYF. In DNA form, the CDR3 reads TGTGCCAGCAGTTTAAGGACCGGGACTAGCGGGAGGCCCCTCGGAGATACGCAGTATTTT.

The chain recombines TRBV7-2 with TRBJ2-7; a possible D gene is TRBD2 (7 bases). This CDR3 contains 15 residues. V was cut by 5 bases and J by 5 bases, with 19 bases left in between. Germline V gene lookup returns CDR1 SGHTA and CDR2 FQGNSA. As DNA, the CDR3 is TGTGCCAGCAGCCCGGGGGGCTCCCGGCGCCACGAGCAGTACTTC. Its translation: CASSPGGSRRHEQYF. Variable domain in full (rest from reference TRBV7-2 and TRBJ2-7): GAGVSQSPSNKVTEKGKDVELRCDPISGHTALYWYRQSLGQGLEFLIYFQGNSAPDKSGLPSDRFSAERTGGSVSTLTIQRTQQEDSAVYLCASSPGGSRRHEQYFGPGTRLTVT.

The V call is TRBV7-6, the J call TRBJ2-3; D is uncertain. The CDR3 sequence is 13 residues long. Germline values: CDR1 SGHVS, CDR2 FNYEAQ. Trimming took 2 bases from V and 4 from J, leaving 7 bases between them. The CDR3 is CASSLLGSDTQYF. In nucleotides, the CDR3 is TGTGCCAGCAGCTTACTAGGATCAGATACGCAGTATTTT.

V and J are TRBV30 and TRBJ2-1, with 8 bases matching TRBD2. CDR3 length: 15 residues. Germline CDR1 reads GTSNPN; CDR2 reads SVGIG (reference sequence). The junction had 10 bases not matched to a gene; V was cut back by 5 bases and J by 4 bases. The CDR3 loop reads CAWDPGTSGYNEQFF. The CDR3 nucleotides read TGTGCCTGGGATCCGGGTACTAGCGGTTACAATGAGCAGTTCTTC.

With respect to this clone: At one boundary the junction diverges from the germline segment, which might be a read error. This chain links TRBV7-9 with TRBJ1-2; TRBD1 aligns across 10 bases. This CDR3 is 15 amino acids long. The germline V gene encodes CDR1 SEHNR and CDR2 FQNEAQ (reference sequence). CDR3 DNA: TGTTCCAGCAGCTTAGCGGGACAGGGGAACTATGGCTACACCTTC. Protein: CSSSLAGQGNYGYTF. Drawing the rest from reference TRBV7-9 and TRBJ1-2, the complete variable domain is DTGVSQNPRHKITKRGQNVTFRCDPISEHNRLYWYRQTLGQGPEFLTYFQNEAQLEKSRLLSDRFSAERPKGSFSTLEIQRTEQGDSAMYLCSSSLAGQGNYGYTFGSGTRLTVV.

This rearrangement joins TRBV5-4 to TRBJ2-7; maybe TRBD2 (5 bases). Germline-derived CDR1 and CDR2 are SGHNT and YYREEE (reference sequence). V was trimmed by 1 base and J by 3 bases, leaving 11 bases between them. This CDR3 is 14 amino acids long. The CDR3 sequence is CASSLRGTDYEQYV. The DNA of the CDR3 is TGTGCCAGCAGCTTGCGGGGTACAGACTACGAGCAGTACGTC.

The V gene is TRBV6-5, the J gene TRBJ1-1, with D maybe TRBD1 (6 bases). Trimming stripped 1 base from V and 1 base from J, with 13 bases between. The germline gives CDR1 MNHEY, CDR2 SVGAGI. The CDR3 consists of 16 residues. Here the CDR3 DNA reads TGTGCCAGCAGTTACTTTACTACGACAGGGAACACTGAAGCTTTCTTT. Translation: CASSYFTTTGNTEAFF.

The gene calls are TRBV6-6 and TRBJ2-5; a weak D match, TRBD2 (5 bases). The CDR3 spans 14 residues. V lost 0 bases and J 5 bases, leaving 10 bases between the germline ends. Germline CDR1 reads MNHNY; CDR2 reads SVGAGI (reference sequence). CDR3 in DNA: TGTGCCAGCAGTTACTCGACGAGGGCCGAGACCCAGTACTTC. Translated, it gives CASSYSTRAETQYF.

This clone has only a few counts. The CDR3 sequence is CASSYSASGKEQFF. CDR3 in DNA: TGTGCCAGCAGTTACTCGGCTAGCGGTAAAGAGCAGTTCTTC. V and J are TRBV6-5 and TRBJ2-1; 7 bases are a match to TRBD2. With V trimmed by 0 bases and J by 10 bases, 6 bases remained unmatched. The CDR3 is 14 residues long. Germline CDR1 and CDR2: MNHEY and SVGAGI.

The chain links TRBV7-2 to TRBJ1-2, with 7 nucleotides matching TRBD1. The CDR3 is made up of 14 amino acids. With 5 bases clipped from V and 6 bases from J, the junction kept 9 bases outside the gene matches. Germline-derived CDR1 and CDR2 are SGHTA and FQGNSA. CDR3 coding DNA: TGTGCCAGCAGCCGGGACAGTGGGGGAGATGGCTACACCTTC. It is translated as CASSRDSGGDGYTF.

The J gene is TRBJ2-7, the V gene TRBV5-6, with a weak D call TRBD2 (5 bases). The V gene lost 4 bases and the J gene lost 2 bases, with 16 bases spanning the gap. CDR3 length equals 15 residues. Germline loops: CDR1 SGHDT, CDR2 YYEEEE. This CDR3 is CASSTLGRETYEQYF. Written as DNA, the CDR3 is TGTGCCAGCAGCACCCTTGGACGGGAAACCTACGAGCAGTACTTC.

The V and J genes are TRBV19 and TRBJ2-7; TRBD2 matches 7 bases. The CDR3 contains 16 residues. The germline V gene encodes CDR1 LNHDA and CDR2 SQIVND (reference sequence). Trimming cost V 2 bases and J 0 bases; bases outside gene matches: 7. The CDR3 nucleotides are TGTGCCAGTAGTATAAGCGGCCTAGCGGACTCCTACGAGCAGTACTTC. Amino acids: CASSISGLADSYEQYF.

The chain combines TRBV5-1 with TRBJ1-3; D remains ambiguous. Deletions cut 1 base from V and 0 bases from J, with 11 bases between. The germline V gene encodes CDR1 SGHRS and CDR2 YFSETQ. The CDR3 has 16 residues. In nucleotides, the CDR3 is TGCGCCAGCAGCTTGAGTGGTCGCAGCTCTGGAAACACCATATATTTT. As protein: CASSLSGRSSGNTIYF.